Following are 30 T cell receptor beta chains from one sample sequenced in a study of blood T cells in healthy people across ages. It was with a sample-barcoded 5' primer and a J-beta primer mix that a second PCR of roughly 7 to 11 cycles was run. TCRdb re-analysed the 5' RACE reads in MiXCR, keeping a single row per CDR3 protein. In the table there are approximately 800,000 distinct CDR3 sequences, roughly 56% of which are singletons. The sequencing sample was made of blood. The source of these receptors is a man aged 35 to 55 in good health.

This chain links TRBV29-1 with TRBJ2-1; 7 positions match TRBD2. CDR1 is SQVTM, CDR2 ANQGSEA, per germline. With 7 bases clipped from V and 5 bases from J, the junction kept 11 bases outside the gene matches. CDR3 length: 14 amino acids. Here the CDR3 DNA reads TGCAGCGGGGGGGGGATAAGTTACGACAATGAGCAGTTCTTC. This codes for CSGGGISYDNEQFF.

This clonotype was found many times. CDR3 coding DNA: TGTGCCAGCAGCTTTGGGCGGAGTCCCTACGAGCAGTACTTC. Amino acids: CASSFGRSPYEQYF. The V gene is TRBV7-2, the J gene TRBJ2-7; D remains unclear. The V end was cut by 3 bases, the J end by 2 bases, with 11 bases between. Germline CDR1 reads SGHTA; CDR2 reads FQGNSA. The CDR3 covers 14 residues.

The rearrangement joins TRBV12-3 or TRBV12-4 to TRBJ2-7; D gene uncertain. The germline V and J ends were trimmed by 5 bases and 4 bases, with 9 bases remaining between them. The CDR3 sequence is 12 residues long. The CDR3 nucleotides are TGTGCCAGCAGTCTTCTCGTATACGAGCAGTACTTC. It translates to CASSLLVYEQYF.

This rearrangement joins TRBV12-3 or TRBV12-4 to TRBJ1-6; TRBD1 might be the D (5 bases). The CDR3 totals 14 residues. Deletions cut 6 bases from V and 9 bases from J, with 15 bases between. CDR3 protein: CASSQGIMGSPLHF. The CDR3 bases are TGTGCCAGCAGCCAGGGAATTATGGGTTCACCCCTCCACTTT.

This clonotype was recorded only once. The J gene is TRBJ2-5, the V gene TRBV12-3 or TRBV12-4, with D possibly called TRBD1 or TRBD2 (5 bases each). This CDR3 region has 16 residues. Trimming shortened V by 2 bases and J by 1 base, and 14 bases separated the two germline ends. In DNA form, the CDR3 reads TGTGCCAGCAGTTTATCGATATTGGGGGTCCAAGAGACCCAGTACTTC. It specifies CASSLSILGVQETQYF.

The rearrangement links TRBV5-1 to TRBJ2-1, with D unresolved. Trimming took off 1 base at V and 9 bases at J, with 8 bases between the two ends. Germline lookup yields CDR1 SGHRS and CDR2 YFSETQ. This CDR3 is built from 12 residues. CDR3 region: CASSLSDCEQFF. CDR3 DNA: TGCGCCAGCAGCTTGTCTGACTGTGAGCAGTTCTTC. The whole variable domain, filled in from reference TRBV5-1 and TRBJ2-1, reads KAGVTQTPRYLIKTRGQQVTLSCSPISGHRSVSWYQQTPGQGLQFLFEYFSETQRNKGNFPGRFSGRQFSNSRSEMNVSTLELGDSALYLCASSLSDCEQFFGPGTRLTVL.

The chain carries TRBV29-1 and TRBJ2-3, with 11 bases identical to TRBD1. This CDR3 comprises 16 residues. J lost 0 bases, V lost 0 bases, and 2 bases had no gene match. CDR1 SQVTM and CDR2 ANQGSEA come from the germline V gene. In DNA form, the CDR3 reads TGCAGCGTTGAAGAGGGACAGGGGGTTAGCACAGATACGCAGTATTTT. It encodes CSVEEGQGVSTDTQYF.

The V and J genes are TRBV27 and TRBJ2-6, with D possibly being TRBD1 (5 bases). V lost 6 bases and J 4 bases, leaving 16 bases between the germline ends. CDR3 length equals 16 residues. The germline CDR1 and CDR2 sequences are MNHEY and SMNVEV (reference sequence). In DNA form, the CDR3 reads TGTGCCAGCAGCCAGGGTCCTATGTGGGGGGCCAACGTCCTGACTTTC. Its protein product is CASSQGPMWGANVLTF.

The V gene is TRBV6-1, the J gene TRBJ2-3, with 13 bases identical to TRBD2. Germline-derived CDR1 and CDR2 are MNHNS and SASEGT. The CDR3 contains 16 residues. The J segment lost 4 bases and the V segment lost 7 bases, leaving 8 bases of the junction unmatched. CDR3 residues: CASTSGLAGAADTQYF. In DNA, the CDR3 is TGTGCCAGCACTTCAGGACTAGCGGGAGCGGCAGATACGCAGTATTTT.

This clonotype was found a few times. This sequence joins TRBV7-3 and TRBJ2-2, with D tentatively TRBD1 (5 bases). The CDR3 is 14 amino acids. Germline CDR1 is SGHTA and CDR2 is FQGTGA. V lost 5 bases and J lost 1, with 8 bases in between. CDR3 coding DNA: TGTGCCAGCAGCCAAGGGGTGAACACCGGGGAGCTGTTTTTT. Its translation is CASSQGVNTGELFF.

The V gene is TRBV28, the J gene TRBJ2-7, with 11 bases matching TRBD2. The J segment lost 3 bases and the V segment lost 6 bases, leaving 10 bases of the junction unmatched. The germline CDR1 and CDR2 sequences are MDHEN and SYDVKM. CDR3 length: 16 amino acids. CDR3 nucleotides: TGTGCCAGCAGCCAAACCGGGACTAGCGGTGTCTACGAGCAGTACTTC. Its protein product is CASSQTGTSGVYEQYF. Combining the CDR3 with reference TRBV28 and TRBJ2-7 gives the whole variable domain DVKVTQSSRYLVKRTGEKVFLECVQDMDHENMFWYRQDPGLGLRLIYFSYDVKMKEKGDIPEGYSVSREKKERFSLILESASTNQTSMYLCASSQTGTSGVYEQYFGPGTRLTVT.

V usage is TRBV6-2 or TRBV6-3 and J usage is TRBJ2-7; TRBD1 aligns across 7 bases. The CDR3 length is 14 residues. From germline, CDR1 is MNHEY and CDR2 SVGEGT. V lost 5 bases and J lost 3; bases outside the gene matches: 7. The CDR3 spells CASSDGQVYYEQYF. The CDR3 nucleotides are TGTGCCAGCAGTGACGGACAGGTATACTACGAGCAGTACTTC.

A few counts support this clonotype. The chain recombines TRBV6-5 with TRBJ1-1; D not certain. The CDR3 extends over 15 amino acids. Germline CDR1 and CDR2: MNHEY and SVGAGI. V was pared by 5 bases and J by 0 bases, with 13 bases between. The CDR3 region is CASSPTPSLNTEAFF. The DNA for the CDR3 is TGTGCCAGCAGTCCTACTCCGAGTTTGAACACTGAAGCTTTCTTT.

V and J are TRBV13 and TRBJ2-4; D tentatively fits TRBD1 or TRBD2 (5 bases each). Germline V gene sequence: CDR1 PRHDT, CDR2 FYEKMQ (reference sequence). V shed 3 bases and J shed 6 bases, with 6 bases lying between them. The CDR3 sequence is 12 residues long. Written as DNA, the CDR3 is TGTGCCAGCAGCTTGGGGGTAAACATTCAGTACTTC. Protein product: CASSLGVNIQYF.

This clonotype has more than one count but fewer than ten. The chain joins TRBV29-1 to TRBJ2-5; D is unresolved. Trimming pared 4 bases from V and 11 bases from J, leaving 17 bases between. CDR1 and CDR2 (germline): SQVTM, ANQGSEA. The CDR3 contains 12 residues. This chain's CDR3 is CSVVVSENEQYF. CDR3 sequence (DNA): TGCAGCGTTGTCGTCTCGGAGAATGAGCAGTACTTC.

The chain recombines TRBV5-1 with TRBJ2-1; 15 nucleotides align to TRBD2. The germline CDR1 and CDR2 sequences are SGHRS and YFSETQ. CDR3 length: 19 amino acids. The V segment lost 4 bases and the J segment 1 base; nucleotides outside the gene matches: 9. The CDR3 loop reads CASSEWTSGGAQSYNEQFF. The CDR3 DNA sequence: TGCGCCAGCAGCGAATGGACTAGCGGGGGGGCCCAGTCCTACAATGAGCAGTTCTTC.

V gene TRBV3-1 combines with J gene TRBJ2-1, with TRBD1 identical over 8 bases. Germline V gene lookup returns CDR1 LGHDT and CDR2 YNNKEL (reference sequence). J was trimmed by 2 bases and V by 1 base; bases with no gene match: 4. CDR3 length: 16 residues. DNA of the CDR3: TGTGCCAGCAGCCAAGGCCCGGGACAGGCCTACAATGAGCAGTTCTTC. Protein: CASSQGPGQAYNEQFF.

This chain joins TRBV27 and TRBJ1-2; D remains unclear. The CDR3 covers 11 residues. The V end lost 6 bases, the J end lost 6 bases, and 8 bases lay between the germline ends. Germline V lookup: CDR1 MNHEY, CDR2 SMNVEV (reference sequence). CDR3 coding DNA: TGTGCCAGCAGGAAAAACAATGGCTACACCTTC. Its translation is CASRKNNGYTF.

V gene TRBV7-3 combines with J gene TRBJ2-3, with a tentative D call TRBD1 (5 bases). Germline-derived CDR1 and CDR2 are SGHTA and FQGTGA. This CDR3 has 13 amino acids. The V gene lost 2 bases and the J gene lost 6 bases, with 9 bases spanning the gap. CDR3 region: CASSLYRKDTQYF. CDR3 nucleotides: TGTGCCAGCAGCTTATACAGGAAGGATACGCAGTATTTT.

This chain joins TRBV27 and TRBJ2-5; D possibly corresponds to TRBD1 (5 bases). The end of the DNA is better explained by TRBJ2-7, so the J call may be wrong. The CDR3 runs 14 residues. Germline loops: CDR1 MNHEY, CDR2 SMNVEV (reference sequence). CDR3: CANRTTLGSYEQYF. CDR3 nucleotide sequence: TGTGCCAACAGGACGACCCTGGGTTCCTACGAGCAGTACTTC.

This clonotype was seen a handful of times. The rearrangement uses TRBV9 and TRBJ2-1; D call uncertain. Germline CDR1 SGDLS, CDR2 YYNGEE. The CDR3 consists of 17 residues. With 5 bases removed from V and 4 bases from J, the gap between germline ends came to 22 bases. The CDR3 region has the DNA TGTGCCAGCAGTGAAACAGAGAACCCTATATTTTACAATGAGCAGTTCTTC. Translated: CASSETENPIFYNEQFF. Looking up the rest from reference TRBV9 and TRBJ2-1 gives the full variable domain: DSGVTQTPKHLITATGQRVTLRCSPRSGDLSVYWYQQSLDQGLQFLIQYYNGEERAKGNILERFSAQQFPDLHSELNLSSLELGDSALYFCASSETENPIFYNEQFFGPGTRLTVL.

In the case of this clonotype: Its ends do not fully match the called genes, so a read error is possible. The rearrangement links TRBV5-1 to TRBJ2-3; TRBD2 matches at 8 bases. The CDR3 runs to 17 residues. The germline CDR1 and CDR2 sequences are SGHRS and YFSETQ. The CDR3, as DNA: TGCGCCGGCAGCTTGGAAGGACTAGCAGTTTACACAGATACGCAGTATTTT. Translated, it gives CAGSLEGLAVYTDTQYF. Using reference TRBV5-1 and TRBJ2-3 for the parts outside the CDR3, the full variable domain is KAGVTQTPRYLIKTRGQQVTLSCSPISGHRSVSWYQQTPGQGLQFLFEYFSETQRNKGNFPGRFSGRQFSNSRSEMNVSTLELGDSALYLCAGSLEGLAVYTDTQYFGPGTRLTVL.

A few counts support this clonotype. The chain links TRBV7-9 to TRBJ1-5; no clear D gene. Looked up from germline, CDR1 is SEHNR and CDR2 is FQNEAQ (reference sequence). The CDR3 runs 12 residues. The germline V and J ends were trimmed by 0 bases and 15 bases, with 12 bases remaining between them. The CDR3 DNA reads as TGTGCCAGCAGCTTAGCGGGAGGGAAGTGGCATTTT. Amino acids: CASSLAGGKWHF.

The chain is built from TRBV5-1 and TRBJ2-4; D not certain. The DNA end is a closer match to TRBJ2-7, so the J assignment may be wrong. The CDR3 is made up of 14 amino acids. The germline CDR1 and CDR2 sequences are SGHRS and YFSETQ. This CDR3 reads CASSLGEQLYEQYF. The CDR3 coding sequence is TGCGCCAGCAGCTTGGGGGAACAACTCTACGAGCAGTACTTC.

This clonotype was detected a few times. The chain employs TRBV4-1 and TRBJ2-7, with 9 bases aligning to TRBD1. V lost 4 bases and J lost 5; bases outside the gene matches: 6. Germline lookup yields CDR1 MGHRA and CDR2 YSYEKL. The CDR3 is made up of 14 amino acids. CDR3 protein: CASSPFRTGDEQYF. In DNA form, the CDR3 reads TGCGCCAGCAGCCCATTTAGGACAGGGGACGAGCAGTACTTC.

The genes are TRBV5-6 and TRBJ1-2; D ambiguous. Germline values: CDR1 SGHDT, CDR2 YYEEEE. Trimming took 0 bases from V and 4 from J, leaving 16 bases between them. The CDR3 contains 16 residues. For the CDR3, the DNA is TGTGCCAGCAGCTTGGGAAGACTCGTACGCGGCTATGGCTACACCTTC. Translating it yields CASSLGRLVRGYGYTF.

The V call is TRBV9, the J call TRBJ2-3; D not certain. Germline values: CDR1 SGDLS, CDR2 YYNGEE. V lost 0 bases, J lost 2 bases, and 13 bases lay in between. The CDR3 contains 16 residues. The CDR3 DNA sequence: TGTGCCAGCAGCGTAGCTTTTGGCAGACTCACAGATACGCAGTATTTT. This encodes CASSVAFGRLTDTQYF.

The count of this clonotype is one. This chain uses TRBV21-1 with TRBJ2-5; the DNA was not used to check the table's D call, TRBD1. TRBV21-1 is listed as a pseudogene. The CDR3 consists of 16 residues. CDR3 region: CASSKGDTGARWAQYF. CDR3 bases: TGTGCCAGCAGCAAAGGTGATACAGGAGCTAGATGGGCCCAGTACTTC.

The chain carries TRBV7-3 and TRBJ1-1; no reliable D call. The CDR3 contains 12 residues. Germline V gene sequence: CDR1 SGHTA, CDR2 FQGTGA. The ends were cut back, 3 bases at V and 4 bases at J, with 6 bases in the middle. DNA of the CDR3: TGTGCCAGCAGCTTTATAGGCACTGAAGCTTTCTTT. As protein: CASSFIGTEAFF.

The V gene is TRBV11-2, the J gene TRBJ2-3; the D gene is possibly TRBD2 (5 bases). Germline V gene lookup returns CDR1 SGHAT and CDR2 FQNNGV. The CDR3 consists of 14 residues. Trimming shortened V by 5 bases and J by 2 bases, and 11 bases separated the two germline ends. The CDR3 nucleotides read TGTGCCAGCAGCATCGACTATTCCACAGATACGCAGTATTTT. This sequence encodes CASSIDYSTDTQYF.